Listed below are T cell receptor beta chains from one sample, sequenced in a study of T cells after posttransplantation cyclophosphamide. Sequenced by immunoSEQ multiplex PCR; TCRdb stores in-frame clones only, minus some. Listed for the sample are about 39,000 clones, none seen a single time. Sample: PBMCs. These receptors were obtained from a woman aged 50 to 60 in good health and a related stem cell transplant donor. The CDR3 runs from the conserved cysteine through the conserved F or W. The D gene is left open where the match is weak. Clone size is not always given. Where it is, it says once, few, many or a class for expanded clones.

D: NA; V: TRBV27; J: TRBJ2-6; size: many; CDR3: CASSLSGANVLTF; DNA: TGTGCCAGCAGCCTCTCTGGGGCCAACGTCCTGACTTTC
D: NA; V: TRBV19; J: TRBJ1-4; size: many; CDR3: CASSWSGGHGEKLFF; DNA: TGTGCCAGTAGTTGGAGCGGGGGCCACGGTGAAAAACTGTTTTTT
D: NA; V: TRBV30; J: TRBJ1-1; size: few; CDR3: CAWSVVAGRAPEAFF; DNA: TGTGCCTGGAGTGTAGTCGCAGGGAGGGCCCCTGAAGCTTTCTTT
D: TRBD1; V: TRBV11-2; J: TRBJ1-3; size: many; CDR3: CASSKQGAGGNTIYF; DNA: TGTGCCAGCAGTAAACAGGGGGCTGGGGGAAACACCATATATTTT
D: NA; V: TRBV7-9; J: TRBJ1-2; size: many; CDR3: CASSLALGGDVNYGYTF; DNA: TGTGCCAGCAGCTTAGCTTTAGGAGGGGACGTTAACTATGGCTACACCTTC
D: TRBD1; V: TRBV5-1; J: TRBJ1-2; size: many; CDR3: CASRPTGTDYGYTF; DNA: TGCGCCAGCAGACCCACCGGGACAGACTATGGCTACACCTTC
D: NA; V: TRBV7-9; J: TRBJ2-1; size: few; CDR3: CASTQPPTLGQFF; DNA: TGTGCCAGCACCCAGCCCCCCACCCTAGGGCAGTTCTTC
D: TRBD1; V: TRBV28; J: TRBJ1-2; size: many; CDR3: CASSLSGQGAYGYTF; DNA: TGTGCCAGCAGTTTATCCGGGCAGGGGGCCTATGGCTACACCTTC
D: TRBD2; V: TRBV9; J: TRBJ2-7; size: many; CDR3: CASSDGGGPYYEQYF; DNA: TGTGCCAGCAGTGATGGGGGGGGACCCTACTACGAGCAGTACTTC
D: NA; V: TRBV2; J: TRBJ1-6; size: many; CDR3: CASNRQGNSPLHF; DNA: TGTGCCAGCAACCGTCAGGGGAATTCACCCCTCCACTTT
D: NA; V: TRBV9; J: TRBJ1-1; size: many; CDR3: CASSVTGSTYGTEAFF; DNA: TGTGCCAGCAGCGTAACAGGGTCGACATACGGCACTGAAGCTTTCTTT
D: TRBD1; V: TRBV29-1; J: TRBJ2-2; size: many; CDR3: CSASDRGGSTGELFF; DNA: TGCAGCGCCTCGGACAGGGGGGGAAGCACCGGGGAGCTGTTTTTT
D: NA; V: TRBV19; J: TRBJ1-6; size: many; CDR3: CASSQTGNSPLHF; DNA: TGTGCCAGTAGCCAAACAGGAAATTCACCCCTCCACTTT
D: NA; V: TRBV28; J: TRBJ1-5; size: many; CDR3: CASGGRQPQHF; DNA: TGTGCCAGCGGGGGCCGACAGCCCCAGCATTTT
D: NA; V: TRBV6-5; J: TRBJ2-1; size: many; CDR3: CASSYSRASSYNEQFF; DNA: TGTGCCAGCAGTTACTCGCGAGCTAGCAGCTACAATGAGCAGTTCTTC
D: NA; V: TRBV6-1; J: TRBJ1-1; size: many; CDR3: CASSDTGIGTEAFF; DNA: TGTGCCAGCAGTGATACAGGGATTGGCACTGAAGCTTTCTTT
D: NA; V: TRBV10-3; J: TRBJ2-5; size: NA; CDR3: CAIGGDGDQETQYF; DNA: TGTGCCATCGGAGGGGACGGCGACCAAGAGACCCAGTACTTC
D: TRBD1; V: TRBV28; J: TRBJ1-1; size: many; CDR3: CASSSLQGAAQVRNTEAFF; DNA: TGTGCCAGCAGTTCCTTGCAGGGGGCGGCACAAGTGAGGAACACTGAAGCTTTCTTT
D: TRBD1; V: TRBV6-6; J: TRBJ1-2; size: many; CDR3: CASSQGAQTGLGGYTF; DNA: TGTGCCAGCAGTCAGGGGGCCCAGACAGGGCTTGGTGGCTACACCTTC
D: NA; V: TRBV11-3; J: TRBJ2-7; size: many; CDR3: CASSWGGGPYYEQYF; DNA: TGTGCCAGCAGCTGGGGGGGCGGGCCTTACTACGAGCAGTACTTC
D: NA; V: TRBV7-8; J: TRBJ2-7; size: many; CDR3: CASSVVVPGKYEQYF; DNA: TGTGCCAGCAGCGTCGTAGTTCCAGGGAAGTACGAGCAGTACTTC
D: NA; V: TRBV18; J: TRBJ1-2; size: many; CDR3: CASSPLDSPKGYTF; DNA: TGTGCCAGCTCACCCCTTGACAGTCCTAAGGGCTACACCTTC
D: TRBD1; V: TRBV29-1; J: TRBJ2-3; size: many; CDR3: CSLLGGQGVDTQYF; DNA: TGCAGCCTCCTTGGAGGACAGGGAGTAGATACGCAGTATTTT